This paragraph covers one T cell receptor beta chain sequence. Its antigen is not known. This sample is drawn from a study of brain T cells in children with intractable seizures. Study-level findings and limits: Patients' HCMV serostatus was unknown; virus specificity rests on CDR3 similarity alone.

Germline V gene data show CDR1 as LNHDA and CDR2 as SQIVND (reference sequence). CDR3 length equals 15 residues. V gave up 4 bases and J gave up 4 bases; unmatched junction bases: 5. Produced via immunoSEQ multiplex PCR; TCRdb's table is partial and in-frame only. Counted here are under 45,000 clones, over 75% occurring once; the ten biggest clones make up about 6%. Only cases whose brain tissue showed the highest T cell transcript signatures were sequenced. Material: peripheral blood, obtained at surgery. The TCR comes from a girl aged 2-10 years with tuberous sclerosis and intractable seizures. The chain is built from TRBV19 and TRBJ2-5; 11 nucleotides match TRBD2. This chain's CDR3 is CASSTRLAGRETQYF. DNA for the CDR3: TGTGCCAGTAGTACCCGACTAGCGGGAAGAGAGACCCAGTACTTC.